The present entry profiles one T cell receptor beta chain with its context. Its target is unknown. This sample is drawn from a study of cytomegalovirus exposure and HLA in healthy donors. General observations from the study: Per a later analysis, HLA-associated TCR beta chains showed more clonal expansion than other, equally common TCR beta chains. Analysis was carried out at a later point, and it linked a missense DCLRE1C variant to TCR beta V- and J-gene trimming.

CDR3 size: 18 residues. The ends lost 7 bases at V and 0 bases at J; junction bases unmatched: 16. Germline CDR1 SEHNR, CDR2 FQNEAQ (reference sequence). The PCR employed 60 Vbeta primers together with 13 Jbeta primers. Sequencing used immunoSEQ multiplex PCR; TCRdb keeps in-frame clones, though not all of them. This table holds 150,000 to 200,000 clones, 75% to 90% found once. Whereas donors were nominally healthy upon sampling, unrecorded immune exposures were probable. The TCR was taken from a woman aged 18-29 years in good health and CMV-seronegative. The chain carries TRBV7-9 and TRBJ2-3; 7 nucleotides agree with TRBD2. Sequenced: PBMCs. The CDR3 loop is CASNLPTGGGRSTDTQYF. CDR3 DNA: TGTGCCAGCAACCTCCCAACGGGCGGGGGACGAAGCACAGATACGCAGTATTTT.